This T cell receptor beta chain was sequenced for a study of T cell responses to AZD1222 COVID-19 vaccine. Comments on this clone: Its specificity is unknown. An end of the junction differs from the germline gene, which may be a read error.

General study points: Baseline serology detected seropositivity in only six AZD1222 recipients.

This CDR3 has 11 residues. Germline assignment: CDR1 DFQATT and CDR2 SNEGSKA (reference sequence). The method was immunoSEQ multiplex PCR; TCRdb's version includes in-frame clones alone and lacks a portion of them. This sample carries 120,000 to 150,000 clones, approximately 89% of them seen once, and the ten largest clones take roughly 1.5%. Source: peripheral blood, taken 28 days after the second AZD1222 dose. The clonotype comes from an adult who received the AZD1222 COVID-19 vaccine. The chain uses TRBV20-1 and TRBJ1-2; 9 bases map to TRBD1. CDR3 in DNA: TGCAGTGCAGTGGGGGACAGGGCAAGCGTCTTC. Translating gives CSAVGDRASVF.